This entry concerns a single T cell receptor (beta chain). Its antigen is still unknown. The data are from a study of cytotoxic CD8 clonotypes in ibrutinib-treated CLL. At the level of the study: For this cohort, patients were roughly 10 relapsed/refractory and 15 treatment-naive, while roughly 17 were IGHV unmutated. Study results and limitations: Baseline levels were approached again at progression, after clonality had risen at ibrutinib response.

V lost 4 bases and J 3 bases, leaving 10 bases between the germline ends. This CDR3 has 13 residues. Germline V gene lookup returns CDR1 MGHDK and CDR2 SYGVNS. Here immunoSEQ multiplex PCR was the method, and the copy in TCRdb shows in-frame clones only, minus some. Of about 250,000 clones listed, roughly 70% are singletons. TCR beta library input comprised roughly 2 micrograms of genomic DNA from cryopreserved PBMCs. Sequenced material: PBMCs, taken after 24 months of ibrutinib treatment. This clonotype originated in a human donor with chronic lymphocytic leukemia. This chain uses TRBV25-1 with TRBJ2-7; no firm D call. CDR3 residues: CASSGHAHYEQYF. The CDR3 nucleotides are TGTGCCAGCAGTGGACATGCTCACTACGAGCAGTACTTC.